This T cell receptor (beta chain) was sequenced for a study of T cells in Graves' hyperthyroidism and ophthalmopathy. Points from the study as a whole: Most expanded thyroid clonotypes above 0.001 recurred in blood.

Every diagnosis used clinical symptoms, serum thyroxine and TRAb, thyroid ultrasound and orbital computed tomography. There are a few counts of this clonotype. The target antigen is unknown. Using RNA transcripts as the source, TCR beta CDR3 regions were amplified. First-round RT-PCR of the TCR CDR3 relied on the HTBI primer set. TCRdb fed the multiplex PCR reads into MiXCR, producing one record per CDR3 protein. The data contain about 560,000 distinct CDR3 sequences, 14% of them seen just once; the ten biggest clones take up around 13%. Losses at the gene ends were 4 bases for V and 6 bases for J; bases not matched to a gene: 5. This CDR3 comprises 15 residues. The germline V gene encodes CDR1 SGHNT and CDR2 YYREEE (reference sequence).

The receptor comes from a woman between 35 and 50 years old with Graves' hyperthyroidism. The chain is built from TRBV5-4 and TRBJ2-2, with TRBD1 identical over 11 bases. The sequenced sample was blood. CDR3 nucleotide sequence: TGTGCCAGCAGCGGACAGGGGGCTTCCGCCGGGGAGCTGTTTTTT. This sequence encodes CASSGQGASAGELFF.